This T cell receptor (beta chain) came from a study of blood T cell repertoires in COVID-19. Study-level information: COVID-19 samples collected from the United States, Italy and Spain covered acute and convalescent phases. PBMCs, B-cell-depleted T cells, or T cells were the source of the cDNA or gDNA that made up the material.

Here immunoSEQ multiplex PCR was the method, and the copy in TCRdb shows in-frame clones only, minus some. The data hold over 10,000 clones, with about 88% observed a single time. Germline CDR1 is SGHRS and CDR2 is YFSETQ. Trimming at V came to 0 bases and at J to 3 bases, leaving 5 bases not matched to a gene. There are 16 residues in the CDR3. V is TRBV5-1 and J is TRBJ2-4; TRBD1 agrees at 8 bases. Source material: peripheral blood. This TCR was recovered from an elderly man with acute or convalescent COVID-19. CDR3 nucleotide sequence: TGCGCCAGCAGCTTGGCTGACAGGGGAAACAAAAACATTCAGTACTTC. This translates into CASSLADRGNKNIQYF.